These T cell receptor beta chains were read from a single sample in a study of CD8 T cells in Susac syndrome. TCRdb processed the immunoSEQ multiplex PCR reads anew with MiXCR; each CDR3 protein has one entry. The table has about 130,000 distinct CDR3 sequences, 90% to 95% seen once. The material sequenced was CD8+ T cells from PBMCs. These receptors came from a human donor with Susac syndrome. The CDR3 runs from the conserved cysteine through the conserved F or W. Each record gives: D gene, J gene, clone size, V gene, CDR3 DNA, CDR3 protein. A D gene is named only where the DNA matches it firmly. A clone size is listed for some rows: how often the clone was seen (once, few, many), or a class if it is expanded.

d_gene: -
j_gene: TRBJ2-7
abundance: -
v_gene: TRBV25-1
CDR3nt: TGTGCCAGCAGGGGGTGGAGGTCCTACGAGCAGTACTTC
CDR3aa: CASRGWRSYEQYF

d_gene: TRBD2
j_gene: TRBJ2-6
abundance: -
v_gene: TRBV4-3
CDR3nt: TGCGCCAGCAGCCAAGAACGGGCGGGGGTCTCTGGGGCCAACGTCCTGACTTTC
CDR3aa: CASSQERAGVSGANVLTF

d_gene: TRBD2
j_gene: TRBJ2-1
abundance: -
v_gene: TRBV20-1
CDR3nt: TGCAGTGCTGGAGCGGGGGCCTCCTACAATGAGCAGTTCTTC
CDR3aa: CSAGAGASYNEQFF

d_gene: TRBD1
j_gene: TRBJ1-5
abundance: -
v_gene: TRBV12-3/TRBV12-4
CDR3nt: TGTGCCAGCAGTTTAGGGGGACAGGGCCCTCAGCCCCAGCATTTT
CDR3aa: CASSLGGQGPQPQHF

d_gene: -
j_gene: TRBJ2-5
abundance: -
v_gene: TRBV7-3
CDR3nt: TGTGCCAGCAGCCCCGGCCCCGGACGGTACCAAGAGACCCAGTACTTC
CDR3aa: CASSPGPGRYQETQYF

d_gene: -
j_gene: TRBJ1-4
abundance: -
v_gene: TRBV9
CDR3nt: TGTGCCAGCAGCCCGTCGTTGGGAACTAATGAAAAACTGTTTTTT
CDR3aa: CASSPSLGTNEKLFF

d_gene: TRBD1
j_gene: TRBJ1-2
abundance: -
v_gene: TRBV24-1
CDR3nt: TGTGCCACCAGTGATGGGACAGATTATGGCTACACCTTC
CDR3aa: CATSDGTDYGYTF

d_gene: -
j_gene: TRBJ2-7
abundance: -
v_gene: TRBV27
CDR3nt: TGTGCCAGCAGCCCCCTTGCGACAGTGAAATCCTACGAGCAGTACTTC
CDR3aa: CASSPLATVKSYEQYF

d_gene: -
j_gene: TRBJ1-6
abundance: once
v_gene: TRBV5-6
CDR3nt: TGTGCCAGCAGCTATGACCCGGGGAATTCACCCCTCCACTTT
CDR3aa: CASSYDPGNSPLHF

d_gene: TRBD1
j_gene: TRBJ1-2
abundance: once
v_gene: TRBV18
CDR3nt: TGTGCCAGCTCACCACCGCTCTACAGGGCCTCAGGGGGCAACTATGGCTACACCTTC
CDR3aa: CASSPPLYRASGGNYGYTF